The TCR beta chain under discussion was sequenced for a study of spatial heterogeneity in lung cancer. This clonotype turned up a few times. TCRdb processed the 5' RACE reads anew with MiXCR; each CDR3 protein has one entry. The profile shows more than 65,000 distinct CDR3 sequences, roughly an eighth of them singletons. Time point here: sample taken at primary tumor resection. Unsorted samples of tumor, nontumor lung or frozen PBMC had their whole RNA sequenced. The sequenced sample was PBMCs, obtained at surgery. The TCR comes from a male donor with early-stage non-small cell lung cancer.

As DNA, the CDR3 is TGCAGTGCTAGAGATCGGGGGAAGAACACTGAAGCTTTCTTT. It yields the protein CSARDRGKNTEAFF. V and J are TRBV20-1 and TRBJ1-1; the D gene is possibly TRBD1 (5 bases). The germline V gene has CDR1 DFQATT and CDR2 SNEGSKA (reference sequence). The CDR3 has 14 residues. V was pared by 0 bases and J by 1 base, with 9 bases between.